One sample yielded the 25 T cell receptor beta chains listed below, sequenced in a study of patients and donors after allogeneic stem cell transplantation. TCRdb reprocessed the RT-PCR reads with MiXCR, giving one entry per CDR3 protein. This table holds around 150,000 distinct CDR3 sequences, about two fifths found once. Sequencing was carried out using blood, either unsorted or a sorted T cell fraction (not recorded which). These receptors all stem from a human donor who was either an allogeneic HSCT recipient or a stem cell or donor lymphocyte infusion donor (not recorded which). It is not recorded whose cells these are; they may come from a transplant donor.

The V call is TRBV5-6, the J call TRBJ2-7, with D possibly called TRBD1 or TRBD2 (5 bases each). The length of the CDR3 is 14 residues. Germline V gene data show CDR1 as SGHDT and CDR2 as YYEEEE. Trimming removed 4 bases at V and 0 bases at J, with 11 bases between. This CDR3 is CASSGTSLSYEQYV. In DNA form, the CDR3 reads TGTGCCAGCAGCGGGACCTCACTCTCCTACGAGCAGTACGTC.

This chain joins TRBV20-1 and TRBJ2-2, with TRBD2 identical over 7 bases. Per the germline V gene, CDR1 is DFQATT and CDR2 is SNEGSKA (reference sequence). The junction had 8 bases not matched to a gene; V was cut back by 3 bases and J by 1 base. This CDR3 comprises 16 residues. CDR3 residues: CSASLTQRGNTGELFF. The CDR3 DNA sequence: TGCAGTGCTAGCCTGACCCAGCGGGGGAACACCGGGGAGCTGTTTTTT.

V and J are TRBV20-1 and TRBJ2-1, with a possible D match to TRBD1 (6 bases). The V end was cut by 0 bases, the J end by 5 bases, with 11 bases between. The CDR3 has 14 residues. Germline V CDR1 and CDR2: DFQATT, SNEGSKA (reference sequence). In DNA, the CDR3 is TGCAGTGCTAGAGATAAAAAGGGGGACAATGAGCAGTTCTTC. Its translation: CSARDKKGDNEQFF.

The rearrangement joins TRBV7-8 to TRBJ1-5, with 10 bases fitting TRBD1. The CDR3 has 17 amino acids. CDR1 is SGHVS and CDR2 is FQNEAQ in the germline V gene. After removal of 2 bases from V and 7 bases from J, the junction contained 11 bases not matched to a gene. CDR3 in DNA: TGTGCCAGCAGCTTATGGGGGACAGGGGTGGTGAGGCAGCCCCAGCATTTT. The encoded protein is CASSLWGTGVVRQPQHF.

This clonotype has a handful of counts. The chain links TRBV7-9 to TRBJ2-3; D is unresolved. The CDR3 extends over 10 amino acids. From germline, CDR1 is SEHNR and CDR2 FQNEAQ (reference sequence). The germline V and J ends were trimmed by 11 bases and 9 bases, with 12 bases remaining between them. The CDR3 DNA follows: TGTGCCTCTGGCCCCGGAACGCAGTATTTT. Translation gives CASGPGTQYF.

This clonotype showed up just a few times. CDR3 in amino acids: CSAARVNEKLFF. For the CDR3, the DNA is TGCAGTGCTGCCAGGGTTAATGAAAAACTGTTTTTT. J is TRBJ1-4 and V is TRBV20-1; D may be TRBD1 (5 bases). The CDR3 has 12 residues. Trimming stripped 5 bases from V and 4 bases from J, with 8 bases between. CDR1 and CDR2 (germline): DFQATT, SNEGSKA (reference sequence).

This chain uses TRBV29-1 with TRBJ2-5; either TRBD1 or TRBD2 may fit D (6 bases each). V lost 4 bases and J 5 bases, leaving 14 bases between the germline ends. The V gene's germline CDR1 is SQVTM and CDR2 ANQGSEA. This CDR3 spans 13 amino acids. The CDR3: CSVVIGGGETQYF. The CDR3 region has the DNA TGCAGCGTTGTCATCGGGGGCGGGGAGACCCAGTACTTC.

This clonotype was found a few times. The rearrangement joins TRBV27 to TRBJ1-5; D possibly corresponds to TRBD1 (6 bases). Trimming removed 5 bases at V and 3 bases at J, with 17 bases between. The length of the CDR3 is 16 residues. Germline values: CDR1 MNHEY, CDR2 SMNVEV (reference sequence). The CDR3 loop is CASSTSSDRFNQPQHF. CDR3 sequence (DNA): TGTGCCAGCAGTACATCATCCGACAGGTTCAATCAGCCCCAGCATTTT.

The chain employs TRBV10-3 and TRBJ1-4, with unresolved D. The CDR3 has 16 residues. Germline lookup yields CDR1 ENHRY and CDR2 SYGVKD. Trimming left V 0 bases short and J 8 bases short, with 16 bases between. CDR3 DNA: TGTGCCATCAGTGAGTCGAAACAACCCTTGGGGGAAAAACTGTTTTTT. Encoded protein: CAISESKQPLGEKLFF.

The rearrangement joins TRBV5-3 to TRBJ1-1, with TRBD1 identical over 7 bases. TRBV5-3 is recorded as an ORF, its role being uncertain. The length of the CDR3 is 15 residues. After removal of 0 bases from V and 1 base from J, the junction contained 3 bases not matched to a gene. The CDR3 sequence is CARSLEAGGNTEAFF. Written as DNA, the CDR3 is TGTGCCAGAAGCTTGGAGGCAGGGGGGAACACTGAAGCTTTCTTT.

This clonotype was found many times. V is TRBV5-6 and J is TRBJ2-1; 11 nucleotides match TRBD2. This CDR3 spans 15 amino acids. Germline V gene sequence: CDR1 SGHDT, CDR2 YYEEEE. The J segment lost 4 bases and the V segment lost 3 bases, leaving 3 bases of the junction unmatched. In DNA, the CDR3 is TGTGCCAGCAGCTCCCTAGCGGGGGGATACAATGAGCAGTTCTTC. Its translation is CASSSLAGGYNEQFF.

Comments on this clonotype: The junction departs from germline at one end; a sequencing error may be responsible. The V call is TRBV27, the J call TRBJ1-1; D may be TRBD1 (6 bases). CDR1 and CDR2 from the germline V gene are MNHEY and SMNVEV (reference sequence). CDR3 length: 16 amino acids. CDR3 residues: CARSLWGAIGGTEAFF. The CDR3 DNA is TGTGCCAGAAGTTTATGGGGGGCCATTGGGGGCACTGAAGCTTTCTTT.

The chain carries TRBV12-3 or TRBV12-4 and TRBJ1-4; possibly TRBD1 for D (6 bases). The CDR3 has 16 residues. Trimming removed 3 bases from V and 0 bases from J, with 11 bases in between. The CDR3 here is CASSLRAGATNEKLFF. The DNA of the CDR3 is TGTGCCAGCAGTTTGAGGGCAGGGGCAACTAATGAAAAACTGTTTTTT.

This clonotype turned up a few times. V and J are TRBV12-3 or TRBV12-4 and TRBJ1-4; D not certain. The CDR3 runs to 12 residues. The ends were cut back, 6 bases at V and 5 bases at J, with 7 bases in the middle. The CDR3 sequence: CASRRVNEKLFF. In DNA, the CDR3 is TGTGCCAGCAGGCGAGTAAATGAAAAACTGTTTTTT.

The chain links TRBV29-1 to TRBJ2-5, with D unresolved. Trimming removed 6 bases at V and 1 base at J, with 12 bases between. The CDR3 covers 13 residues. Germline values: CDR1 SQVTM, CDR2 ANQGSEA. The CDR3, as DNA: TGCAGCGTCGTCTTAAGGACCCAAGAGACCCAGTACTTC. It is translated as CSVVLRTQETQYF.

Only a few counts were recorded for this clonotype. The chain links TRBV4-1 to TRBJ1-1; TRBD1 is a possible D gene (5 bases). The CDR3 consists of 14 residues. Per the germline V gene, CDR1 is MGHRA and CDR2 is YSYEKL. V dropped 4 bases and J dropped 0 bases, with 9 bases sitting between them. CDR3 protein: CASSPGTMNTEAFF. The CDR3 DNA is TGCGCCAGCAGCCCCGGGACGATGAACACTGAAGCTTTCTTT.

This clonotype was seen only a few times. This CDR3 reads CASSPRTGDQPQHF. Written as DNA, the CDR3 is TGTGCCAGCAGCCCACGGACAGGGGATCAGCCCCAGCATTTT. V is TRBV7-2 and J is TRBJ1-5; TRBD1 aligns across 9 bases. V was pared by 5 bases and J by 5 bases, with 4 bases of the junction left unmatched. There are 14 residues in the CDR3. Germline values: CDR1 SGHTA, CDR2 FQGNSA.

This chain links TRBV19 with TRBJ1-5, with D possibly TRBD1 on 6 matching bases. The ends were cut back, 10 bases at V and 1 base at J, with 14 bases in the middle. The CDR3 runs 14 residues. CDR1 and CDR2 (germline): LNHDA, SQIVND (reference sequence). This CDR3 is CATMRGQSNQPQHF. The CDR3, as DNA: TGTGCCACCATGCGGGGGCAGAGCAATCAGCCCCAGCATTTT.

DNA for the CDR3: TGTGCCAGCAGCCAGACAGAGAGCAATCAGCCCCAGCATTTT. Protein product: CASSQTESNQPQHF. The chain uses TRBV6-1 and TRBJ1-5; possible D gene TRBD1, 5 bases. The V and J ends lost 6 bases and 1 base respectively, with 10 bases between them. This CDR3 has 14 amino acids. Germline CDR1 and CDR2: MNHNS and SASEGT.

The V gene is TRBV6-6, the J gene TRBJ2-1; 12 bases line up with TRBD2. V shed 6 bases, J shed 6 bases, and the junction held 6 bases outside the gene matches. The CDR3 totals 15 residues. Looked up from germline, CDR1 is MNHNY and CDR2 is SVGAGI (reference sequence). In nucleotides, the CDR3 is TGTGCCAGCAGCCAAGGACTAGCGGGGAGCAATGAGCAGTTCTTC. Protein: CASSQGLAGSNEQFF.

The V gene is TRBV29-1, the J gene TRBJ2-4; D ambiguous. The V and J ends lost 7 bases and 3 bases respectively, with 13 bases between them. The CDR3 contains 13 residues. Germline V gene lookup returns CDR1 SQVTM and CDR2 ANQGSEA. The CDR3 sequence: CSGYQGDKNIQYF. The CDR3 nucleotides read TGCAGCGGATACCAAGGAGACAAAAACATTCAGTACTTC. The full variable domain, in which reference TRBV29-1 and TRBJ2-4 provide the parts outside the CDR3, is SAVISQKPSRDICQRGTSLTIQCQVDSQVTMMFWYRQQPGQSLTLIATANQGSEATYESGFVIDKFPISRPNLTFSTLTVSNMSPEDSSIYLCSGYQGDKNIQYFGAGTRLSVL.

The chain combines TRBV7-3 with TRBJ1-6; D may be TRBD1 (6 bases). This CDR3 region has 13 residues. Germline V lookup: CDR1 SGHTA, CDR2 FQGTGA. V was clipped by 8 bases and J by 9 bases, with 14 bases between them. CDR3 protein: CASSQGCSSPLHF. CDR3 in DNA: TGTGCCAGCTCTCAGGGGTGCAGTTCACCCCTCCACTTT.

The CDR3 sequence is CASSLSPGVNTEAFF. CDR3 coding DNA: TGTGCCAGCAGCTTAAGTCCAGGGGTGAACACTGAAGCTTTCTTT. The genes are TRBV7-3 and TRBJ1-1; a possible D gene is TRBD1 (6 bases). The CDR3 has 15 residues. Trimming removed 1 base at V and 0 bases at J, with 9 bases between. Germline values: CDR1 SGHTA, CDR2 FQGTGA.

The genes are TRBV12-3 or TRBV12-4 and TRBJ1-4; D might be TRBD1 (5 bases). V was trimmed by 6 bases and J by 6 bases, leaving 17 bases between them. The CDR3 loop spans 15 amino acids. This CDR3 reads CASSFPWQGYEKLFF. CDR3 bases: TGTGCCAGCAGCTTTCCATGGCAGGGCTATGAAAAACTGTTTTTT.

This clonotype was counted a few times. The genes are TRBV27 and TRBJ1-4; D might be TRBD1 (5 bases). This CDR3 region has 15 residues. V was shortened by 5 bases and J by 6 bases, with 16 bases between the two germline ends. CDR1 MNHEY and CDR2 SMNVEV come from the germline V gene (reference sequence). This CDR3 is CASSPSAGGYEKLFF. The CDR3 nucleotides read TGTGCCAGCAGTCCCTCGGCGGGGGGGTATGAAAAACTGTTTTTT.